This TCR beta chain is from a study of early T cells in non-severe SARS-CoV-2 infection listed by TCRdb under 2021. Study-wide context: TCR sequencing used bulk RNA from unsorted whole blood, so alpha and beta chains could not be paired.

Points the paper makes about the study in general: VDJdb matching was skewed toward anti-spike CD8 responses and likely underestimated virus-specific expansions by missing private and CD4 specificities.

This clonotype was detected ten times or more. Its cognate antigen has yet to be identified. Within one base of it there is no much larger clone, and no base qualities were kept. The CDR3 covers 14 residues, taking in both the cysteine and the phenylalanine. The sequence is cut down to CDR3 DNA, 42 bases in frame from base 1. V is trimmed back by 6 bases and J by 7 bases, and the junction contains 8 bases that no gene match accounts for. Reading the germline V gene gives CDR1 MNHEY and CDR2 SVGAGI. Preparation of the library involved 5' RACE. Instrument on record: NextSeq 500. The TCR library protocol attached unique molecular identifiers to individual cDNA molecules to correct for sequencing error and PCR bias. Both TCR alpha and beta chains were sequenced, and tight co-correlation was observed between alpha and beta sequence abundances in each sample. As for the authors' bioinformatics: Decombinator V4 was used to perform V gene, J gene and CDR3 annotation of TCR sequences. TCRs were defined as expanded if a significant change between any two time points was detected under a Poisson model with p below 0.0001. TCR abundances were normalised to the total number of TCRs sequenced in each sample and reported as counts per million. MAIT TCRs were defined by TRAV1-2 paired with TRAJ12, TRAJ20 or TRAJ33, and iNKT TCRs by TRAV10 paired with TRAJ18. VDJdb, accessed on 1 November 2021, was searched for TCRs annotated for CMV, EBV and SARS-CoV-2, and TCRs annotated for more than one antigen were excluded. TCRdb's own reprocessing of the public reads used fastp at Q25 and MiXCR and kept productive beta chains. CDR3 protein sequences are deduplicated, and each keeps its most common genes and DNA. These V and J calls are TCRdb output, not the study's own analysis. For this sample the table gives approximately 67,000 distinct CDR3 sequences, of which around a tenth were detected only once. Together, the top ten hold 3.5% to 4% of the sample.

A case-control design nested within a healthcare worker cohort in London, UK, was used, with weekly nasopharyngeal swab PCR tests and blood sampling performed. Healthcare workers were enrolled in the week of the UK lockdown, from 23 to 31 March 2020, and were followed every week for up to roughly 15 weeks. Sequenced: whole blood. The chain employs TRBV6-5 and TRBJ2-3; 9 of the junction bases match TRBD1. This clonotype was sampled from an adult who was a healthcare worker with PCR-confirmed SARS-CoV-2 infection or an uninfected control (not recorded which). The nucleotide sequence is TGTGCCAGCAGGATGGACAGGGGTGCCCATACGCAGTATTTT. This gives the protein CASRMDRGAHTQYF.